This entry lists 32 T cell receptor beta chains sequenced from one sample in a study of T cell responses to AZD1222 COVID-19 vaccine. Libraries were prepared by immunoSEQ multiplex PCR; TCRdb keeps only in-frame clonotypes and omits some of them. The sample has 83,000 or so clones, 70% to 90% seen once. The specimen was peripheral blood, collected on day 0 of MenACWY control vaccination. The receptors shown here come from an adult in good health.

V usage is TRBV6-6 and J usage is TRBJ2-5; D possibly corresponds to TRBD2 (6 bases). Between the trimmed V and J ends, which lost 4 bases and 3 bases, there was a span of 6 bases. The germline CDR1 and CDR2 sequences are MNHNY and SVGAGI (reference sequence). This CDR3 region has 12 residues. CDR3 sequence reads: CASSWGEETQYF. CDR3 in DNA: TGTGCCAGCAGTTGGGGGGAAGAGACCCAGTACTTC.

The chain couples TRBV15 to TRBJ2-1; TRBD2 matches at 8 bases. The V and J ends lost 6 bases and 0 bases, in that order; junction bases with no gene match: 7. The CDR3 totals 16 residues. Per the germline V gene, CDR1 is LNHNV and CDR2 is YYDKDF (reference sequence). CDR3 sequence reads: CATRVSGTSSYNEQFF. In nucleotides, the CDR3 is TGTGCCACCAGGGTTAGCGGGACCAGCTCCTACAATGAGCAGTTCTTC.

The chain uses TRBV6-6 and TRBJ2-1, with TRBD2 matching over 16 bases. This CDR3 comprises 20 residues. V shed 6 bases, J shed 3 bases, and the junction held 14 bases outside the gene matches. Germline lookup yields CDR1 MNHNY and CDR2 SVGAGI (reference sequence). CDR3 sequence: CASSHTSGTSGRGHYNEQFF. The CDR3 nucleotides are TGTGCCAGCAGCCACACCTCCGGGACTAGCGGGAGGGGCCACTACAATGAGCAGTTCTTC.

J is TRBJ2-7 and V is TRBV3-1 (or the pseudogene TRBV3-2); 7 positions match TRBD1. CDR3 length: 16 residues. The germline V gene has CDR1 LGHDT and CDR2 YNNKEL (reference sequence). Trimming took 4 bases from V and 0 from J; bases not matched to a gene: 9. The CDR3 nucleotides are TGTGCCAGCAGCCGACGGACAGGCGTCAGCTCCTACGAGCAGTACTTC. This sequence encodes CASSRRTGVSSYEQYF.

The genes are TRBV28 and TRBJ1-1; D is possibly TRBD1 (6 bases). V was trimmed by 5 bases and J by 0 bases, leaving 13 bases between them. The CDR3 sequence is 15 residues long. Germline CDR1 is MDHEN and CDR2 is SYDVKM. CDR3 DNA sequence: TGTGCCAGCAGTCTACGGACAGTCATGAACACTGAAGCTTTCTTT. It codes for CASSLRTVMNTEAFF.

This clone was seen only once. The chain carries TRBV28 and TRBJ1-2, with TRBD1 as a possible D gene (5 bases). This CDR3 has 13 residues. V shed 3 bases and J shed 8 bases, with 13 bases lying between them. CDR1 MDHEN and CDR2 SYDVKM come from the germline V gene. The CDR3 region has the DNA TGTGCCAGCAGTTTCACCCAGGGTATCGGCTACACCTTC. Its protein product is CASSFTQGIGYTF.

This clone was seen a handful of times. Here the CDR3 reads CATSDSLKGETQYF. In DNA, the CDR3 is TGTGCCACCAGTGATTCCCTTAAAGGAGAGACCCAGTACTTC. The chain combines TRBV24-1 with TRBJ2-5, with D uncertain. The germline gives CDR1 KGHDR, CDR2 SFDVKD. The length of the CDR3 is 14 residues. V shed 2 bases and J shed 4 bases, with 10 bases lying between them.

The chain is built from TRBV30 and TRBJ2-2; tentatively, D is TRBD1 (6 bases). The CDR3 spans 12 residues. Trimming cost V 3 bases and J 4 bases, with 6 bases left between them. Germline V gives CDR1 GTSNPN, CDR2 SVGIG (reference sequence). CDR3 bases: TGTGCCTGGAGACAGGGCACCGGGGAGCTGTTTTTT. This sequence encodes CAWRQGTGELFF.

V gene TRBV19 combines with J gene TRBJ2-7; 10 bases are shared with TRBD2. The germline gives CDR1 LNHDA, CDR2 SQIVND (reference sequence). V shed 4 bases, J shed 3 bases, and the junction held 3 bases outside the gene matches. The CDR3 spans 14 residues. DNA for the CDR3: TGTGCCAGTAGTACTCTAGCGGGAGTCTACGAGCAGTACTTC. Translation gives CASSTLAGVYEQYF.

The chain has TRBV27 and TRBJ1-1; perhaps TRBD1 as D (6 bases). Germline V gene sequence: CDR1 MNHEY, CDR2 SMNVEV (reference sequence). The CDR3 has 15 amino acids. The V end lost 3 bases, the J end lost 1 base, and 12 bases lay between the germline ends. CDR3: CASSFWGAGNTEAFF. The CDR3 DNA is TGTGCCAGCAGTTTTTGGGGGGCGGGGAACACTGAAGCTTTCTTT.

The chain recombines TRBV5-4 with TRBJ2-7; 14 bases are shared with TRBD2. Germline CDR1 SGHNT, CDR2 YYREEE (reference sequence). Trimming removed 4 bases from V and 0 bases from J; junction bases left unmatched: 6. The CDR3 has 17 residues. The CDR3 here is CASSLGLAGGLSYEQYF. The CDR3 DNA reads TGTGCCAGCAGCCTAGGACTAGCGGGAGGTCTCTCCTACGAGCAGTACTTC.

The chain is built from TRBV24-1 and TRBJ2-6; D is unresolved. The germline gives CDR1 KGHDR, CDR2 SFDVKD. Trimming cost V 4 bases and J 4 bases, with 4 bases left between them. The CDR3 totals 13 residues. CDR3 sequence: CATSESGANVLTF. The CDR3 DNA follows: TGTGCCACCAGTGAATCCGGGGCCAACGTCCTGACTTTC.

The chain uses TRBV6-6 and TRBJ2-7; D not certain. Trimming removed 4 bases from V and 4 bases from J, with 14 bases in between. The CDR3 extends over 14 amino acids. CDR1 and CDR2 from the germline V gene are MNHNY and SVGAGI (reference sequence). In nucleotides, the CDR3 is TGTGCCAGCAGTTCTCCTGTAGCCTCATACGAGCAGTACTTC. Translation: CASSSPVASYEQYF.

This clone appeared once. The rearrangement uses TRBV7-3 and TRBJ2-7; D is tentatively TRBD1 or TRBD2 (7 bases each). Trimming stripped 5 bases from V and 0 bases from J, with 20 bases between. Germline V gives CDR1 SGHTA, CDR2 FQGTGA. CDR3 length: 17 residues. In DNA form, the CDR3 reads TGTGCCAGCAGCCCTCAGGGGGGGCCCTTAAGCTCCTACGAGCAGTACTTC. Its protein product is CASSPQGGPLSSYEQYF.

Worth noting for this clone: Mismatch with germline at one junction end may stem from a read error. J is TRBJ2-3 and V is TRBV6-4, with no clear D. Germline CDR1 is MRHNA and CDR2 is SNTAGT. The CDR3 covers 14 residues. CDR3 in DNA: TGCCCAGTCTACGCACCAAAAATCACAGATACGCAGTATTTT. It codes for CPVYAPKITDTQYF.

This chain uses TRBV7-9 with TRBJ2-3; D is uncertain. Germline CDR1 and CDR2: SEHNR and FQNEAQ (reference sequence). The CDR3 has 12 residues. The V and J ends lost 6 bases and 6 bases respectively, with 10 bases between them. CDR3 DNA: TGTGCCAGCAGGACCCCCAGGGATACGCAGTATTTT. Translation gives CASRTPRDTQYF.

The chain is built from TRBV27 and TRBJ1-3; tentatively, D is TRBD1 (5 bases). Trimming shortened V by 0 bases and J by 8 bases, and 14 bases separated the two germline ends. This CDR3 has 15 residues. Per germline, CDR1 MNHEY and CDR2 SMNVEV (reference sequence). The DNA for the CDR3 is TGTGCCAGCAGTTTATCGAGGCCAGGGTCGGACACCATATATTTT. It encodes CASSLSRPGSDTIYF.

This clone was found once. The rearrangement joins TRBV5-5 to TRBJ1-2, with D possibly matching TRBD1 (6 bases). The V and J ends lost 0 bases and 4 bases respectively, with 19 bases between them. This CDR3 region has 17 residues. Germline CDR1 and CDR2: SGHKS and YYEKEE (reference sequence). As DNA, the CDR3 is TGTGCCAGCAGCTTGGCCGGACAGTTTGGAGGGACCTATGGCTACACCTTC. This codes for CASSLAGQFGGTYGYTF.

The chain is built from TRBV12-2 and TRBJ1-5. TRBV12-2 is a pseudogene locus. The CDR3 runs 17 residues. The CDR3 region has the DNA TGTGCAAGTCGCTTAACGTGGAGACCTCGGAGCAATCAGCCCCAGCATTTT. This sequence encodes CASRLTWRPRSNQPQHF.

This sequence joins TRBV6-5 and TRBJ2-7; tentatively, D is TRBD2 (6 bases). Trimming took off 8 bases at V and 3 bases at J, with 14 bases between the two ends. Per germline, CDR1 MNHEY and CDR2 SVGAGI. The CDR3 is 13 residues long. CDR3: CASRQRVNYEQYF. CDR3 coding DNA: TGTGCCAGCCGGCAGCGGGTCAACTACGAGCAGTACTTC.

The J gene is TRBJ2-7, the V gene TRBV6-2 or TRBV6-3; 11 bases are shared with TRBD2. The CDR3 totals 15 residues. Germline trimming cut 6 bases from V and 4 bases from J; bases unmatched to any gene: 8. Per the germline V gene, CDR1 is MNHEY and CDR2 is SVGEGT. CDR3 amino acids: CASRPMGLAVYEQYF. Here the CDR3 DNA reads TGTGCCAGCAGACCTATGGGACTAGCGGTTTACGAGCAGTACTTC.

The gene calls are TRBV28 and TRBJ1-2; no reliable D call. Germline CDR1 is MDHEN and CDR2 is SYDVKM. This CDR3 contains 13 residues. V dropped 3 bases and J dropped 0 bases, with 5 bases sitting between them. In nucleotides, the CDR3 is TGTGCCAGCAGTTTGGCGGCTAACTATGGCTACACCTTC. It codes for CASSLAANYGYTF.

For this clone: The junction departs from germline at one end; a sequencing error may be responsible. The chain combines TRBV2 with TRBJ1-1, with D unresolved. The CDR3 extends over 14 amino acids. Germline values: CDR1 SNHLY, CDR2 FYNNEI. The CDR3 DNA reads TGTGCCAGCAGCGAAGGGTTTATGAACACTGAAGCTTTCTTT. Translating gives CASSEGFMNTEAFF. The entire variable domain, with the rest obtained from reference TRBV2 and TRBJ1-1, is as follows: EPEVTQTPSHQVTQMGQEVILRCVPISNHLYFYWYRQILGQKVEFLVSFYNNEISEKSEIFDDQFSVERPDGSNFTLKIRSTKLEDSAMYFCASSEGFMNTEAFFGQGTRLTVV.

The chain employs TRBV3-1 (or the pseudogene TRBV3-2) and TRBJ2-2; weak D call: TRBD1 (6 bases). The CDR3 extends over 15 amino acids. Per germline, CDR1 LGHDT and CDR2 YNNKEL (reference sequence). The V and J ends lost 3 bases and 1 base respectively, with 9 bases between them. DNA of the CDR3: TGTGCCAGCAGCCACTGGACAGAGAACACCGGGGAGCTGTTTTTT. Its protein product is CASSHWTENTGELFF.

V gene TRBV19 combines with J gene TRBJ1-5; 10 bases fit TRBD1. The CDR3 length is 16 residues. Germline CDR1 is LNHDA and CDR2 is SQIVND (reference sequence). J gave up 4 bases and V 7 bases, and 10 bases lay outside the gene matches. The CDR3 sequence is CASTPSRGQGNQPQHF. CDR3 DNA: TGTGCCAGTACCCCCTCGCGGGGACAGGGGAATCAGCCCCAGCATTTT.

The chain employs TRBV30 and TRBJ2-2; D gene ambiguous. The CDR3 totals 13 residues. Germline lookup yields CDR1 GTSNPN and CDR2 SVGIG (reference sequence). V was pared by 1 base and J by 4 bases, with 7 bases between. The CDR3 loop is CAWSAQSTGELFF. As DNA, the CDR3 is TGTGCCTGGAGTGCACAGAGCACCGGGGAGCTGTTTTTT.

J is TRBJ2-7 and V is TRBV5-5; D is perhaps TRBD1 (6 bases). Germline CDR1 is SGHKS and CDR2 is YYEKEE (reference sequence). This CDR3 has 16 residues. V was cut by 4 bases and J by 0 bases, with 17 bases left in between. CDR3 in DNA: TGTGCCAGCAGCCTCGCGACAGGTCGAAGCTCCTACGAGCAGTACTTC. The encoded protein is CASSLATGRSSYEQYF. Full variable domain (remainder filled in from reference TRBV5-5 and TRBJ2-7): DAGVTQSPTHLIKTRGQQVTLRCSPISGHKSVSWYQQVLGQGPQFIFQYYEKEERGRGNFPDRFSARQFPNYSSELNVNALLLGDSALYLCASSLATGRSSYEQYFGPGTRLTVT.

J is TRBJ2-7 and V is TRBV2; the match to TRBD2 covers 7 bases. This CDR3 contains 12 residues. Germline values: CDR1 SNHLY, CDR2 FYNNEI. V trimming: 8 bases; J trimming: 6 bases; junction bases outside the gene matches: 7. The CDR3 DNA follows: TGTGCCAGCCGACTAGCCGGTATCGAGCAGTACTTC. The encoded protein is CASRLAGIEQYF.

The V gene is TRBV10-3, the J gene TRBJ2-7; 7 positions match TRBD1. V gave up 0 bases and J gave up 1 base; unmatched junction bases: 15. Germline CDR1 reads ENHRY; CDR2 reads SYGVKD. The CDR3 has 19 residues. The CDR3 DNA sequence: TGTGCCATCAGTGAGTCGCGGTTACTCTCCGACAGGGTATCCTACGAGCAGTACTTC. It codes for CAISESRLLSDRVSYEQYF.

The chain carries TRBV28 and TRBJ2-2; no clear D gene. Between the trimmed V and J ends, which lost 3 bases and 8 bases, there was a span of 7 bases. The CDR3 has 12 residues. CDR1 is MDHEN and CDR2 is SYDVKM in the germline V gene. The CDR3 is CASSFGVGELFF. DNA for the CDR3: TGTGCCAGCAGTTTTGGGGTGGGGGAGCTGTTTTTT.

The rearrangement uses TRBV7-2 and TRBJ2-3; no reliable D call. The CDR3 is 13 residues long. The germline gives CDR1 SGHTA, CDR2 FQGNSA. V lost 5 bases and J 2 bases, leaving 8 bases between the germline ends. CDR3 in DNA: TGTGCCAGCAGCCCCCAACCCACAGATACGCAGTATTTT. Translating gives CASSPQPTDTQYF. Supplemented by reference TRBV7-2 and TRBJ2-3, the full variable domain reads GAGVSQSPSNKVTEKGKDVELRCDPISGHTALYWYRQSLGQGLEFLIYFQGNSAPDKSGLPSDRFSAERTGGSVSTLTIQRTQQEDSAVYLCASSPQPTDTQYFGPGTRLTVL.

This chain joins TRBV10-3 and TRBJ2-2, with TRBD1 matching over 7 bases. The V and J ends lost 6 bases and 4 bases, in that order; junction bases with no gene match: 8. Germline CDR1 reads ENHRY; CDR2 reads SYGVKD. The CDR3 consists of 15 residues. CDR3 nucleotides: TGTGCCATCAGCAACCTGGACAGGAGCACCGGGGAGCTGTTTTTT. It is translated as CAISNLDRSTGELFF.